A selection of T cell receptor beta chains follows, all from one sample in a study of shared clonotypes between healthy human individuals. The repertoire was sequenced with immunoSEQ multiplex PCR; TCRdb's copy has only in-frame clones and lacks some. The repertoire holds about 1 million clones, approximately 72% seen once, with approximately 1.5% in the top ten. Sequenced: memory CD4+ T cells sorted from blood. These receptor sequences come from a man between 18 and 29 years old in good health. The CDR3 runs from the conserved cysteine through the conserved F or W. The order of the fields is D gene, J gene, clone size, V gene, CDR3 DNA, CDR3 protein. D genes are given only for firm matches. Size is stated for part of the rows, as once, few or many counts, or as a class when the clone is expanded.

>NA|TRBJ1-1|NA|TRBV16
TGTGCCAGCAGCAACAGGGAAGGGAACACTGAAGCTTTCTTT
CASSNREGNTEAFF
>NA|TRBJ2-1|once|TRBV6-1
TGTGCCAGCAGTGAATTGATGGGGGCGGCCAACAATGAGCAGTTCTTC
CASSELMGAANNEQFF
>NA|TRBJ2-3|NA|TRBV9
TGTGCCAGCAGCGGAGTAGGTCACCAGGCGGATACGCAGTATTTT
CASSGVGHQADTQYF
>TRBD2|TRBJ2-3|many|TRBV11-1
TGTGCCAGCAGCCCCTGCGGGGGAGGTTGGATTACAGATACGCAGTATTTT
CASSPCGGGWITDTQYF
>NA|TRBJ1-3|NA|TRBV25-1
TGTGCCAGCAGTGAGTCCAGGGTCTCGGGAAACACCATATATTTT
CASSESRVSGNTIYF
>TRBD1|TRBJ1-5|NA|TRBV4-1
TGCGCCAGCAGTCCCAGCGACAGGGGGGCTTATCAGCCCCAGCATTTT
CASSPSDRGAYQPQHF
>NA|TRBJ1-2|once|TRBV27
TGTGCCAGCAGTCGAGCCGGGCAGGTCTCGGGTGGCTACACCTTC
CASSRAGQVSGGYTF
>TRBD1|TRBJ2-7|NA|TRBV2
TGTGCCAGCAACCTGCGGGACAGGGGTGACGAGCAGTACTTC
CASNLRDRGDEQYF
>NA|TRBJ2-1|NA|TRBV27
TGTGCCAGCAGCTTCCTGCCCCAAGTCTCCTACAATGAGCAGTTCTTC
CASSFLPQVSYNEQFF
>NA|TRBJ1-2|NA|TRBV7-9
TGTGCCAGCAGCTTAGGAGCAGTCAACTATGGCTACACCTTC
CASSLGAVNYGYTF
>TRBD2|TRBJ2-3|NA|TRBV9
TGTGCCAGCAGCGATGGGTTTCTGACTAGCGGGATCTTTCAAGATACGCAGTATTTT
CASSDGFLTSGIFQDTQYF
>TRBD2|TRBJ2-3|NA|TRBV9
TGTGCCAGCAGGGGCGGCGGACTAGAAGGAGATACGCAGTATTTT
CASRGGGLEGDTQYF
>TRBD1|TRBJ1-2|NA|TRBV7-2
TGTGCCAGCAGCTTAGAGGGGACAGGGCCTGGCTACACCTTC
CASSLEGTGPGYTF
>NA|TRBJ2-7|NA|TRBV9
TGTGCCAGCAGCGCCTGGGAGAGCGGCAGCTCCTACGAGCAGTACTTC
CASSAWESGSSYEQYF
>NA|TRBJ2-1|NA|TRBV25-1
TGTGCCAGCAGTGCGGTGATCGGGGGCCTCTACAATGAGCAGTTCTTC
CASSAVIGGLYNEQFF